This T cell receptor (beta chain) was profiled in a study of regulatory T cells in long-lasting Graves disease. Whole-study context: Graves' patients diagnosed newly had used antithyroid drugs under 3 months.

For this clonotype: The antigen is undetermined.

HTBI primers from iRepertoire and Arm-PCR of CDR3 regions yielded the TCR beta libraries. In the authors' methods: 60 to 65 TRBV and approximately 13 TRBJ segments were identified across samples. TCRdb re-called the multiplex PCR reads through MiXCR, storing one row per CDR3 protein. The V and J calls come from TCRdb's annotation, not from the publication. The sample comprises hundreds of thousands of distinct CDR3 sequences, roughly 15% of which are singletons, and 15% to 20% rests with the top ten. Time point given: newly diagnosed GD, antithyroid drugs for less than 3 months. PBMC-extracted RNA yielded the TCR library. V was clipped by 2 bases and J by 8 bases, with 11 bases between them. This CDR3 spans 13 amino acids. Germline V lookup: CDR1 KGHDR, CDR2 SFDVKD. Overall study findings and caveats: Because few samples were included, accuracy may have been lower.

The same sample was also studied in work on T cells in Graves' hyperthyroidism and ophthalmopathy.

The source was peripheral blood mononuclear cells (PBMCs), collected at new diagnosis, from a patient treated with antithyroid drugs. The clonotype comes from a woman in her 30s with Graves disease. This chain connects TRBV24-1 to TRBJ1-1, with D tentatively TRBD1 (5 bases). CDR3 loop: CATSDSGHPEAFF. The CDR3 DNA is TGTGCCACCAGTGATTCAGGACACCCGGAAGCTTTCTTT.